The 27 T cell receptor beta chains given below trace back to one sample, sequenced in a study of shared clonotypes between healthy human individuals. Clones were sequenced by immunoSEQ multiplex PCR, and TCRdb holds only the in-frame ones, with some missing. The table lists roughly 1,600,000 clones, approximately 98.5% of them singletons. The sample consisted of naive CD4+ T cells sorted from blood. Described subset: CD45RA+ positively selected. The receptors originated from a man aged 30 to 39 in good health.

The DNA of the CDR3 is TGTGCCAGCAGTGACCTCCGAAGCGGGCCTCCCCAAGAGACCCAGTACTTC. Protein: CASSDLRSGPPQETQYF. The V call is TRBV6-1, the J call TRBJ2-5, with TRBD2 as a possible D gene (6 bases). Germline CDR1 is MNHNS and CDR2 is SASEGT. The CDR3 has 17 amino acids. V lost 3 bases, J lost 1 base, and 18 bases lay in between.

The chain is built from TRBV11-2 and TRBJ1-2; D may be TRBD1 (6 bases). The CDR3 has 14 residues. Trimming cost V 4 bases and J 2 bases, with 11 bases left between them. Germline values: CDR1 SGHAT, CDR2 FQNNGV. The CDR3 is CASSSGTLNYGYTF. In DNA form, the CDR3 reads TGTGCCAGCAGCTCCGGGACACTAAACTATGGCTACACCTTC.

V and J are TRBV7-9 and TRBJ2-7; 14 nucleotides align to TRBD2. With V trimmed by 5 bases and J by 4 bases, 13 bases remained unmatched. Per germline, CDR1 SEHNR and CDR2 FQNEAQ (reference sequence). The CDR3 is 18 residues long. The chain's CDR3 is CASSQTSGRAAVEYEQYF. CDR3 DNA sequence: TGTGCCAGCAGCCAGACTAGCGGGAGGGCCGCAGTCGAGTACGAGCAGTACTTC.

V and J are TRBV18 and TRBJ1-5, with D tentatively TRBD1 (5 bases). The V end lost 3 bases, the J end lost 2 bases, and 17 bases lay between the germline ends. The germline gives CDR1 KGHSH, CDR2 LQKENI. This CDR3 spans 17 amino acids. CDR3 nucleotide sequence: TGTGCCAGCTCACCTTCTCTGACAGAATTCGGCAATCAGCCCCAGCATTTT. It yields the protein CASSPSLTEFGNQPQHF. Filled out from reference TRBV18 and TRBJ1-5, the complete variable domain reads NAGVMQNPRHLVRRRGQEARLRCSPMKGHSHVYWYRQLPEEGLKFMVYLQKENIIDESGMPKERFSAEFPKEGPSILRIQQVVRGDSAAYFCASSPSLTEFGNQPQHFGDGTRLSIL.

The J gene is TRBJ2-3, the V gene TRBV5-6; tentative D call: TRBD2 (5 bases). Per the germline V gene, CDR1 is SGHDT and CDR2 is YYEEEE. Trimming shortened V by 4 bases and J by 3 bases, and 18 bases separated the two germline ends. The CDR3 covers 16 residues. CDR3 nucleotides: TGTGCCAGCAGCCGAGGAGACGGGGTTTGGACAGATACGCAGTATTTT. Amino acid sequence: CASSRGDGVWTDTQYF.

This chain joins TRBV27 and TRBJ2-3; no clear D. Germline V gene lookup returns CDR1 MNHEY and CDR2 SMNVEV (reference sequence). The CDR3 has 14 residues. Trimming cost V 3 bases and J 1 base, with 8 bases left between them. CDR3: CASSLSPRTDTQYF. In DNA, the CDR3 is TGTGCCAGCAGTTTGTCCCCCCGCACAGATACGCAGTATTTT.

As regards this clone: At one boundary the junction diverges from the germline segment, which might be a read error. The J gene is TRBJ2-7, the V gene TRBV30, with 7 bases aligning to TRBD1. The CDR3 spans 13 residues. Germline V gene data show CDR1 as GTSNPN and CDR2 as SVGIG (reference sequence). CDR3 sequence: CAWSVLSGAGGGF. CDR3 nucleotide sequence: TGTGCCTGGAGTGTATTAAGTGGGGCAGGGGGTGGATTC.

The chain's CDR3 is CASSTLGYEQYF. The CDR3 coding sequence is TGTGCCAGTAGTACGTTGGGGTACGAGCAGTACTTC. The V gene is TRBV19, the J gene TRBJ2-7; D gene ambiguous. This CDR3 is 12 amino acids long. The V end was cut by 4 bases, the J end by 4 bases, with 8 bases between. CDR1 and CDR2 (germline): LNHDA, SQIVND (reference sequence).

Here the CDR3 DNA reads TGTGCCAGCAGCCAAGAACCACAACGGGGCGAGCAGTACTTC. This translates into CASSQEPQRGEQYF. This rearrangement joins TRBV14 to TRBJ2-7, with a tentative D call TRBD2 (5 bases). Germline V gene sequence: CDR1 SGHDN, CDR2 FVKESK. V dropped 0 bases and J dropped 6 bases, with 12 bases sitting between them. This CDR3 has 14 residues.

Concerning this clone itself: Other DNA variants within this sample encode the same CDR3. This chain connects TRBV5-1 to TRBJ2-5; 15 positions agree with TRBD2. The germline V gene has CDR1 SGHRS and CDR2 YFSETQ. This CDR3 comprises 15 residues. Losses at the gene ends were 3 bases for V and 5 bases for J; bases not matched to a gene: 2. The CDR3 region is CASSSGLAGGETQYF. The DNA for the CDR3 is TGCGCCAGCAGCTCAGGACTAGCGGGAGGGGAGACCCAGTACTTC.

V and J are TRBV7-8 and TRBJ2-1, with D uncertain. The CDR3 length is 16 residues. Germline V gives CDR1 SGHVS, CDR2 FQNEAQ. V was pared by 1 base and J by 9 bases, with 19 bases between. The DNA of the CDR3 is TGTGCCAGCAGCTTAGGTGTGAAAGATACCCATCCTGAGCAGTTCTTC. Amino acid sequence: CASSLGVKDTHPEQFF.

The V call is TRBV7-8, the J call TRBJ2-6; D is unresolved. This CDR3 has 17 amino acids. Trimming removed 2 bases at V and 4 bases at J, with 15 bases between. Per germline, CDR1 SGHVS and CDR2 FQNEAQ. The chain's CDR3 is CASSLFLELTGANVLTF. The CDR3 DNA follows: TGTGCCAGCAGCTTATTTCTCGAGTTAACCGGGGCCAACGTCCTGACTTTC.

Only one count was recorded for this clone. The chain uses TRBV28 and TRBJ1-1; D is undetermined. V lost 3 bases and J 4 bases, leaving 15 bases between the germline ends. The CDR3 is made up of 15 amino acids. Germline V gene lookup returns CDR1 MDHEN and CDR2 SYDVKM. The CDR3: CASSFQSAGRTEAFF. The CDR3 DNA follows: TGTGCCAGCAGTTTTCAATCGGCAGGCCGCACTGAAGCTTTCTTT.

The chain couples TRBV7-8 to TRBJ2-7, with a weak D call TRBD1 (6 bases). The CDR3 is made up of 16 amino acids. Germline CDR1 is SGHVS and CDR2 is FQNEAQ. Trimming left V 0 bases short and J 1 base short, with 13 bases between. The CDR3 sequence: CASSLARQAISYEQYF. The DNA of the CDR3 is TGTGCCAGCAGCTTAGCCCGACAGGCGATATCCTACGAGCAGTACTTC. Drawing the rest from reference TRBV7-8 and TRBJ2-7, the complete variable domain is GAGVSQSPRYKVAKRGQDVALRCDPISGHVSLFWYQQALGQGPEFLTYFQNEAQLDKSGLPSDRFFAERPEGSVSTLKIQRTQQEDSAVYLCASSLARQAISYEQYFGPGTRLTVT.

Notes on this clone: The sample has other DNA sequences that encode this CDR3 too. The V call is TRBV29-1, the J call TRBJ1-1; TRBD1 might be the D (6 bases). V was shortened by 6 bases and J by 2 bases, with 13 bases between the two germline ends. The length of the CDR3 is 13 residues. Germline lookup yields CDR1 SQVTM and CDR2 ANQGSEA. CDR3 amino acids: CSVSQGLNTEAFF. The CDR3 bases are TGCAGCGTGTCACAGGGACTAAACACTGAAGCTTTCTTT.

The CDR3 sequence is CATRELGLAGGYGELFF. The DNA for the CDR3 is TGTGCCACCCGAGAGTTAGGACTAGCGGGAGGGTACGGGGAGCTGTTTTTT. The V gene is TRBV19, the J gene TRBJ2-2; TRBD2 matches at 15 bases. V shed 10 bases, J shed 7 bases, and the junction held 13 bases outside the gene matches. In germline, CDR1 is LNHDA, CDR2 SQIVND (reference sequence). This CDR3 comprises 17 residues.

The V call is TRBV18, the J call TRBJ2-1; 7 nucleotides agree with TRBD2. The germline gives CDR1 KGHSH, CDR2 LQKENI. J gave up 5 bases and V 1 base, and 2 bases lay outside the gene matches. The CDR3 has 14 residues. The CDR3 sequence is CASSPRAGDNEQFF. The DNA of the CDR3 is TGTGCCAGCTCACCACGGGCGGGAGACAATGAGCAGTTCTTC.

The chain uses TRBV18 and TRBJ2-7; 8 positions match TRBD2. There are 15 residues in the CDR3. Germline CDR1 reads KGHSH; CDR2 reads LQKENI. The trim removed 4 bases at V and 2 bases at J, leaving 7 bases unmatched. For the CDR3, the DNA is TGTGCCAGCTCACGCGGGGGGCGCGGGGCCTACGAGCAGTACTTC. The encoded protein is CASSRGGRGAYEQYF.

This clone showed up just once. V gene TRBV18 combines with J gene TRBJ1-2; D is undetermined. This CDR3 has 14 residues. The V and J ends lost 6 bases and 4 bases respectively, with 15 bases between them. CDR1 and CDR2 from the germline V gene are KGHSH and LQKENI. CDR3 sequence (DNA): TGTGCCAGCTCGAGCATGAACGGAGTCTATGGCTACACCTTC. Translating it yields CASSSMNGVYGYTF.

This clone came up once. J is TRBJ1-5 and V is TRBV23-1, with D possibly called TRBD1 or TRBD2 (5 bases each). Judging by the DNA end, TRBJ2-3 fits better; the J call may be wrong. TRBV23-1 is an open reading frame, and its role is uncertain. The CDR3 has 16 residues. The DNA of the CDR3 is TGCGCCAGCAGTCAAACCCGGGAACAGGATAATCAGCCCCAGTATTTT. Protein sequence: CASSQTREQDNQPQYF.

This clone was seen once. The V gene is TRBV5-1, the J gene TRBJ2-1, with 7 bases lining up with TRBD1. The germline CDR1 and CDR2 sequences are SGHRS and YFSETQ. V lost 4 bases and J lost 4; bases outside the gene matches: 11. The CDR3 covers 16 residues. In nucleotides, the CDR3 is TGCGCCAGCAGCGTCGGGACAGAGGGAAATTACAATGAGCAGTTCTTC. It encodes CASSVGTEGNYNEQFF. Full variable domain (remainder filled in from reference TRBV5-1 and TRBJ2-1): KAGVTQTPRYLIKTRGQQVTLSCSPISGHRSVSWYQQTPGQGLQFLFEYFSETQRNKGNFPGRFSGRQFSNSRSEMNVSTLELGDSALYLCASSVGTEGNYNEQFFGPGTRLTVL.

The CDR3 bases are TGTGCCAGTAGTAAGCCCAGGGGACTAGCGGGACAAGAGACCCAGTACTTC. This gives the protein CASSKPRGLAGQETQYF. This chain joins TRBV19 and TRBJ2-5, with 13 bases identical to TRBD2. Germline loops: CDR1 LNHDA, CDR2 SQIVND (reference sequence). CDR3 length: 17 amino acids. J gave up 2 bases and V 4 bases, and 7 bases lay outside the gene matches.

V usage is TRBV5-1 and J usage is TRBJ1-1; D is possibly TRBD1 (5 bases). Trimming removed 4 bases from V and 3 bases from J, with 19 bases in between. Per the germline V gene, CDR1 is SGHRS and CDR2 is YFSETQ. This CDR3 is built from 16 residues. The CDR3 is CASSQQGPPGDTEAFF. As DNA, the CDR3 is TGCGCCAGCAGCCAGCAGGGACCGCCCGGCGACACTGAAGCTTTCTTT.

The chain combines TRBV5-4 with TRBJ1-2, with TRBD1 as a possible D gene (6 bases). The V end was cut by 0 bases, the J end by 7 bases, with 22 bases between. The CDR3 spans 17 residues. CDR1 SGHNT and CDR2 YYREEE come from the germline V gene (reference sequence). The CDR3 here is CASSLGKRRTVAGGYTF. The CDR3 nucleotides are TGTGCCAGCAGCTTGGGAAAAAGAAGGACAGTGGCCGGTGGCTACACCTTC.

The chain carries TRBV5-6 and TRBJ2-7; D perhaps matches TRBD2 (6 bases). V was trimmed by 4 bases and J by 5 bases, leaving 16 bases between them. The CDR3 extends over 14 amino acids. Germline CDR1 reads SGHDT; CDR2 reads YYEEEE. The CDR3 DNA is TGTGCCAGCAGCCCCATTGGGAGGAGACACGAGCAGTACTTC. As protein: CASSPIGRRHEQYF. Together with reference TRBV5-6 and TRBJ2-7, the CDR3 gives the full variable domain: DAGVTQSPTHLIKTRGQQVTLRCSPKSGHDTVSWYQQALGQGPQFIFQYYEEEERQRGNFPDRFSGHQFPNYSSELNVNALLLGDSALYLCASSPIGRRHEQYFGPGTRLTVT.

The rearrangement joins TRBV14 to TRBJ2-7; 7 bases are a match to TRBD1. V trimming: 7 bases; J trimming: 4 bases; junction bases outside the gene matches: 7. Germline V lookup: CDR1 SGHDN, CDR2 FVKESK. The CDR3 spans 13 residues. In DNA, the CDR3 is TGTGCCAGCACCCGGACAGGAGCATACGAGCAGTACTTC. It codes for CASTRTGAYEQYF.

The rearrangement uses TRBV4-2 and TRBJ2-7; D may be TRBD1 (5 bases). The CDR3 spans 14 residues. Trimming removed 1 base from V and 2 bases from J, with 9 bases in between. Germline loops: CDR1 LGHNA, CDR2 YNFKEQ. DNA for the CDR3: TGTGCCAGCAGCCAAGCTGACAGTCCCTACGAGCAGTACTTC. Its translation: CASSQADSPYEQYF.